This T cell receptor beta chain is drawn from a study of T cells after yellow fever vaccination (dated by TCRdb to the late 2010s). Notes on the research overall: Libraries from fractions with low cell numbers were prepared with the SMART-Seq v4 Ultra Low Input RNA kit. Bulk TCR alpha and beta repertoires were sequenced longitudinally to track T-cell clones before and after primary and booster YFV17D yellow fever vaccination. Two healthy male donors, one aged 18 to 29 and one aged 30 to 39 years, were included in the cohort. Blood was collected at multiple timepoints before and after primary and secondary immunization, and bulk PBMC replicates and cell subsets were isolated.

TCR cDNA was synthesized by 5'RACE template switching, which introduced a universal primer site and unique molecular identifiers. Priming for cDNA synthesis came from both the TCR alpha and TCR beta constant segments. Libraries were amplified in two PCR steps, with sample barcodes and sequencing adapters added in the second step. Libraries were sequenced on Illumina HiSeq 2500 (2x100 bp) or NovaSeq (2x150 bp). The authors' analysis ran thus. MIGEC was used to demultiplex reads and collapse the reads into UMI consensus sequences, and MiXCR was used for V(D)J alignment. Clonotypes responding to the vaccine were identified with edgeR on replicate PBMC samples, with the criteria of FDR below 0.01 and a log2 fold change above 5 up to day 15. CD4 or CD8 identity was assigned to each bulk clonotype according to whether the clonotype was present at higher abundance in the sequenced CD4 repertoire or the sequenced CD8 repertoire. TCRdb reanalyzed the raw reads on its own, using fastp at Q25 for trimming and MiXCR for clone calling, and kept in-frame beta chains. Each CDR3 protein gets just one entry, which takes the most common genes and DNA from the rows behind it. TCRdb, rather than the study authors, made the V and J calls. This sample holds just under 600,000 distinct CDR3 sequences; approximately 13% were observed only once. The top ten constitute 11% to 15% of the sample.

This clonotype was counted ten times or more. Its recognized antigen is unknown. One base away there is no much larger clone; base qualities are not given. According to the study, the label for this sample's treatment or condition signals: live attenuated yellow fever vaccine strain. At each blood-draw timepoint, two biological replicates of bulk PBMCs were obtained. A standard Ficoll-Paque protocol was used to isolate PBMCs from peripheral blood. RNA was extracted with TriZol from bulk PBMCs, CD4 and CD8 fractions, and dextramer-positive and dextramer-negative fractions. V gives up 2 bases and J gives up 2 bases, and the segment between their germline ends measures 10 bases. CDR1 and CDR2 were assigned from the germline V gene as SGHVS and FQNEAQ. The CDR3 runs 14 amino acids, cysteine and phenylalanine included. The entry retains the CDR3 DNA only, 42 bases that are in frame from base 1. What the work shows at the level of the full study, not this receptor alone: The secondary T-cell response was weaker than the primary response but faster, peaking on day 5 instead of day 15. After the booster, most of the clones that had expanded following primary vaccination were detected again (roughly 96% of CD4 and around 88% of CD8), which suggests that memory was broadly maintained. Computational filtering was required because FACS-sorted repertoires could contain abundant contaminating clonotypes from the bulk population. Because only a couple of donors were included in the study, the extent to which the findings can be generalized is limited. A small fraction of clonotypes showed up in both the CD4 and CD8 compartments, probably as a result of convergent recombination.

The source material was PBMCs, sampled on the day of the yellow fever booster vaccination. The rearranged chain carries TRBV7-8 and TRBJ2-7, with a tentative D call of TRBD1 or TRBD2, each matching 5 bases. The receptor's source is a man aged 30-40 years who received the YFV17D yellow fever vaccine. For the CDR3, the sequence is CASSLLPGPYEQYF. The nucleotide sequence reads TGTGCCAGCAGCTTACTACCGGGACCCTACGAGCAGTACTTC.